This entry lists 14 T cell receptor beta chains sequenced from one sample in a study of blood T cell repertoires in COVID-19. Clones were read by immunoSEQ multiplex PCR, and TCRdb kept only the in-frame ones, dropping some. Counted here are 120,000 to 150,000 clones, 84% occurring once; the ten biggest clones make up 3% to 3.5%. Sequenced sample: PBMCs or T cells enriched from blood (not recorded which). These receptors all stem from a woman aged 45-59 years with acute COVID-19.

The chain joins TRBV19 to TRBJ1-5; unclear D gene. V was pared by 6 bases and J by 4 bases, with 13 bases between. Germline CDR1 reads LNHDA; CDR2 reads SQIVND (reference sequence). CDR3 size: 14 residues. CDR3 sequence (DNA): TGTGCCAGTAGCCCTCTCTCGGGAAATCAGCCCCAGCATTTT. Encoded protein: CASSPLSGNQPQHF.

J is TRBJ2-2 and V is TRBV7-8, with D possibly being TRBD2 (6 bases). The CDR3 is 17 residues long. V was clipped by 5 bases and J by 3 bases, with 19 bases between them. Per the germline V gene, CDR1 is SGHVS and CDR2 is FQNEAQ. CDR3: CASSPGERGFDTGELFF. In DNA form, the CDR3 reads TGTGCCAGCAGCCCTGGGGAACGGGGGTTCGACACCGGGGAGCTGTTTTTT.

This clone was recorded only once. The CDR3 region has the DNA TGTGCCAGCAGCCGAGAACCTAGCGGGAGCGGCAATGAGCAGTTCTTC. This encodes CASSREPSGSGNEQFF. V usage is TRBV7-3 and J usage is TRBJ2-1; 10 bases fit TRBD2. Germline values: CDR1 SGHTA, CDR2 FQGTGA. The CDR3 length is 16 residues. With 5 bases clipped from V and 6 bases from J, the junction kept 10 bases outside the gene matches. Combining the CDR3 with reference TRBV7-3 and TRBJ2-1 gives the whole variable domain GAGVSQTPSNKVTEKGKYVELRCDPISGHTALYWYRQSLGQGPEFLIYFQGTGAADDSGLPNDRFFAVRPEGSVSTLKIQRTERGDSAVYLCASSREPSGSGNEQFFGPGTRLTVL.

This rearrangement joins TRBV7-9 to TRBJ1-4; D remains ambiguous. Per germline, CDR1 SEHNR and CDR2 FQNEAQ (reference sequence). Trimming stripped 5 bases from V and 0 bases from J, with 10 bases between. The CDR3 totals 15 residues. The CDR3 loop reads CASSPGQTTNEKLFF. The DNA for the CDR3 is TGTGCCAGCAGCCCTGGTCAGACAACTAATGAAAAACTGTTTTTT.

The rearrangement uses TRBV6-5 and TRBJ1-1, with D tentatively TRBD1 (5 bases). The germline CDR1 and CDR2 sequences are MNHEY and SVGAGI. Trimming took off 6 bases at V and 0 bases at J, with 11 bases between the two ends. The CDR3 extends over 14 amino acids. This CDR3 is CASRRDGVNTEAFF. CDR3 coding DNA: TGTGCCAGCAGGCGGGACGGTGTGAACACTGAAGCTTTCTTT.

The J gene is TRBJ1-1, the V gene TRBV24-1, with D unresolved. This CDR3 contains 14 residues. Germline CDR1 KGHDR, CDR2 SFDVKD. The V end lost 6 bases, the J end lost 3 bases, and 13 bases lay between the germline ends. This CDR3 reads CATSQEAWDTEAFF. CDR3 DNA: TGTGCCACCAGTCAGGAAGCCTGGGACACTGAAGCTTTCTTT.

V is TRBV30 and J is TRBJ2-7; D possibly corresponds to TRBD1 (5 bases). CDR3 size: 13 residues. Germline CDR1 reads GTSNPN; CDR2 reads SVGIG (reference sequence). V dropped 1 base and J dropped 5 bases, with 12 bases sitting between them. This CDR3 reads CAWSAGNRDEQYF. CDR3 in DNA: TGTGCCTGGAGTGCAGGGAATAGGGACGAGCAGTACTTC.

This rearrangement joins TRBV5-6 to TRBJ2-7, with 9 bases matching TRBD2. This CDR3 comprises 15 residues. With 4 bases clipped from V and 2 bases from J, the junction kept 7 bases outside the gene matches. Germline CDR1 and CDR2: SGHDT and YYEEEE. CDR3 coding DNA: TGTGCCAGCAGCCGTCGGGCGGGAGGGGCCTACGAGCAGTACTTC. Translation: CASSRRAGGAYEQYF.

The genes are TRBV29-1 and TRBJ1-2; tentative D call: TRBD1 (6 bases). CDR1 and CDR2 from the germline V gene are SQVTM and ANQGSEA. V shed 6 bases and J shed 4 bases, with 15 bases lying between them. CDR3 length equals 13 residues. The CDR3 DNA follows: TGCAGCGTCGCGGATGGGGGCTTCTATGGCTACACCTTC. It is translated as CSVADGGFYGYTF. The whole variable domain, remainder taken from reference TRBV29-1 and TRBJ1-2, is SAVISQKPSRDICQRGTSLTIQCQVDSQVTMMFWYRQQPGQSLTLIATANQGSEATYESGFVIDKFPISRPNLTFSTLTVSNMSPEDSSIYLCSVADGGFYGYTFGSGTRLTVV.

The chain carries TRBV7-9 and TRBJ1-4; D perhaps matches TRBD1 (6 bases). With 7 bases removed from V and 1 base from J, the gap between germline ends came to 10 bases. The CDR3 contains 14 residues. Germline V CDR1 and CDR2: SEHNR, FQNEAQ (reference sequence). CDR3 coding DNA: TGTGCCAGCACCCAACAGGGAACTAATGAAAAACTGTTTTTT. It translates to CASTQQGTNEKLFF.

There are many counts of this clone. The J gene is TRBJ2-3, the V gene TRBV7-2, with TRBD2 matching 10 bases. The germline V gene has CDR1 SGHTA and CDR2 FQGNSA. There are 19 residues in the CDR3. Trimming removed 4 bases from V and 1 base from J; junction bases left unmatched: 14. Here the CDR3 reads CASSSAGAGGLAGTDTQYF. In DNA, the CDR3 is TGTGCCAGCAGCTCAGCAGGGGCGGGTGGACTAGCGGGCACAGATACGCAGTATTTT.

The gene calls are TRBV2 and TRBJ2-1, with a weak D call TRBD1 (6 bases). The CDR3 extends over 13 amino acids. Trimming stripped 6 bases from V and 8 bases from J, with 14 bases between. Looked up from germline, CDR1 is SNHLY and CDR2 is FYNNEI. The CDR3 spells CASRITGLDEQFF. The CDR3, as DNA: TGTGCCAGCAGGATAACAGGGCTCGATGAGCAGTTCTTC.

J is TRBJ1-1 and V is TRBV7-8; 7 nucleotides align to TRBD1. Germline-derived CDR1 and CDR2 are SGHVS and FQNEAQ. This CDR3 contains 15 residues. The V gene end was trimmed by 7 bases and the J gene end by 0 bases; junction bases not matched to a gene: 8. The CDR3 is CASTRDRQMNTEAFF. CDR3 DNA sequence: TGTGCCAGCACGAGGGACAGACAAATGAACACTGAAGCTTTCTTT. The complete variable domain, with remaining parts taken from reference TRBV7-8 and TRBJ1-1, reads GAGVSQSPRYKVAKRGQDVALRCDPISGHVSLFWYQQALGQGPEFLTYFQNEAQLDKSGLPSDRFFAERPEGSVSTLKIQRTQQEDSAVYLCASTRDRQMNTEAFFGQGTRLTVV.

The CDR3 nucleotides are TGTGCCAGCAGCCACCTTTCGAACACCGGGGAGCTGTTTTTT. Translated, it gives CASSHLSNTGELFF. The V and J genes are TRBV14 and TRBJ2-2; no clear D gene. This CDR3 spans 14 amino acids. The V end was cut by 3 bases, the J end by 0 bases, with 5 bases between. Germline CDR1 and CDR2: SGHDN and FVKESK.